A selection of T cell receptor beta chains follows, all from one sample in a study of graft-versus-host responses after intestinal transplantation. TCRdb keeps only in-frame clones here, not all; method: immunoSEQ multiplex PCR. Among approximately 15,000 clones listed, over 70% were seen once. Sample: ileum tissue, taken 14 days after transplant. The receptors were sampled from a human patient who received an intestinal transplant, so some T cells may come from the graft donor. Each CDR3 is given with its conserved first and last residue. A D gene is named only where the DNA matches it firmly.

TRBV6-6	NA	CASSYGTTYEQYF
TRBV6-4	NA	CASSDSVLGADTQYF
TRBV5-1	NA	CASRSGSSETQYF
TRBV6-5	NA	CASSYYLGSYEQYF
TRBV5-1	NA	CASSLRQGWGKLFF
TRBV12-5	NA	CASGTTNRGYEQYF
TRBV11-2	NA	CASSLGYSLAEGYNEQFF
TRBV7-2	NA	CASSLGRGGYNEQFF
TRBV5-4	TRBD1	CASSPGQATSYEQYF
TRBV5-6	TRBD1	CASSLSTGRQPQHF
TRBV4-1	NA	CASSQRRGNTEAFF
TRBV5-6	NA	CASSFFVSPYEQYF
TRBV6-6	NA	CASSYWQGIEQYF
TRBV6-1	NA	CASSEYVEGWGTDTQYF
TRBV19	NA	CASSRSEGRYYGYTF